These T cell receptor beta chains were read from a single sample in a study of cytomegalovirus exposure and HLA in healthy donors. Sequencing used immunoSEQ multiplex PCR; TCRdb keeps in-frame clones, though not all of them. This table holds 150,000 or so clones, approximately 81% found once. Sample: PBMCs. The source of these receptors is a young man in good health and CMV-seropositive. Both conserved end residues are part of each CDR3. The D gene is left open where the match is weak. Expanded clones get a size class; other rows say once, few or many, or leave the size out.

clone_size: .
j_call: TRBJ1-1
v_call: TRBV7-6
d_call: TRBD1
cdr3_aa: CASSPGDRGWTEAFF
cdr3_nt: TGTGCCAGCAGCCCGGGGGACAGGGGATGGACTGAAGCTTTCTTT

clone_size: .
j_call: TRBJ2-2
v_call: TRBV27
d_call: .
cdr3_aa: CASREGGSNTGELFF
cdr3_nt: TGTGCCAGCAGAGAGGGAGGCTCGAACACCGGGGAGCTGTTTTTT

clone_size: .
j_call: TRBJ2-1
v_call: TRBV5-4
d_call: TRBD2
cdr3_aa: CASSHGTSGAGYNEQFF
cdr3_nt: TGTGCCAGCAGCCACGGGACTAGCGGAGCCGGCTACAATGAGCAGTTCTTC

clone_size: .
j_call: TRBJ2-7
v_call: TRBV4-3
d_call: TRBD2
cdr3_aa: CASSQGTSGVYEQYF
cdr3_nt: TGCGCCAGCAGCCAAGGAACTAGCGGGGTCTACGAGCAGTACTTC

clone_size: .
j_call: TRBJ2-5
v_call: TRBV4-1
d_call: TRBD2
cdr3_aa: CASSQGLAGGWETQYF
cdr3_nt: TGCGCCAGCAGCCAAGGACTAGCGGGGGGTTGGGAGACCCAGTACTTC

clone_size: .
j_call: TRBJ2-1
v_call: TRBV7-2
d_call: TRBD2
cdr3_aa: CASSSTSGGLQRNEQFF
cdr3_nt: TGTGCCAGCAGTTCAACTAGCGGGGGGCTCCAACGGAATGAGCAGTTCTTC

clone_size: .
j_call: TRBJ1-2
v_call: TRBV18
d_call: TRBD1
cdr3_aa: CASSPDRGSVNYGYTF
cdr3_nt: TGTGCCAGCTCACCAGACAGGGGGTCTGTTAACTATGGCTACACCTTC

clone_size: .
j_call: TRBJ1-1
v_call: TRBV19
d_call: .
cdr3_aa: CATQQGVWAFF
cdr3_nt: TGTGCCACCCAACAGGGCGTTTGGGCTTTCTTT

clone_size: few
j_call: TRBJ2-7
v_call: TRBV27
d_call: .
cdr3_aa: CASRPEGGGSYEQYF
cdr3_nt: TGTGCCAGCAGACCGGAAGGGGGGGGGTCCTACGAGCAGTACTTC

clone_size: .
j_call: TRBJ2-3
v_call: TRBV5-1
d_call: TRBD2
cdr3_aa: CASSFSGGATDTQYF
cdr3_nt: TGCGCCAGCAGCTTCAGCGGGGGGGCCACAGATACGCAGTATTTT

clone_size: .
j_call: TRBJ2-7
v_call: TRBV7-8
d_call: TRBD1
cdr3_aa: CASRTNRGTTYEQYF
cdr3_nt: TGTGCCAGCAGGACCAACAGGGGCACCACCTACGAGCAGTACTTC

clone_size: .
j_call: TRBJ2-7
v_call: TRBV19
d_call: .
cdr3_aa: CASSIGQGLSYEQYF
cdr3_nt: TGTGCCAGTAGTATTGGGCAGGGACTCTCCTACGAGCAGTACTTC

clone_size: .
j_call: TRBJ2-3
v_call: TRBV15
d_call: .
cdr3_aa: CATSGGGVTDTQYF
cdr3_nt: TGTGCCACCAGTGGAGGGGGGGTCACAGATACGCAGTATTTT

clone_size: once
j_call: TRBJ1-3
v_call: TRBV7-3
d_call: .
cdr3_aa: CASSLGPGGSGNTIYF
cdr3_nt: TGTGCCAGCAGCTTAGGCCCGGGGGGTTCTGGAAACACCATATATTTT

clone_size: few
j_call: TRBJ1-1
v_call: TRBV5-6
d_call: .
cdr3_aa: CASSSVGGGNTEAFF
cdr3_nt: TGTGCCAGCAGCTCGGTGGGAGGGGGAAACACTGAAGCTTTCTTT

clone_size: .
j_call: TRBJ2-5
v_call: TRBV5-6
d_call: .
cdr3_aa: CASSFMYTGSYETQYF
cdr3_nt: TGTGCCAGCAGCTTTATGTACACAGGGTCGTATGAGACCCAGTACTTC

clone_size: .
j_call: TRBJ1-1
v_call: TRBV29-1
d_call: .
cdr3_aa: CSARGSEAFF
cdr3_nt: TGCAGCGCCCGGGGTTCGGAAGCTTTCTTT

clone_size: .
j_call: TRBJ2-7
v_call: TRBV7-6
d_call: TRBD2
cdr3_aa: CASSSVSGGRDEQYF
cdr3_nt: TGTGCCAGCAGCTCCGTTAGCGGGGGGAGAGACGAGCAGTACTTC

clone_size: few
j_call: TRBJ1-1
v_call: TRBV2
d_call: .
cdr3_aa: CASSEEIVGAFF
cdr3_nt: TGTGCCAGCAGTGAAGAAATAGTCGGGGCTTTCTTT

clone_size: .
j_call: TRBJ1-1
v_call: TRBV5-1
d_call: TRBD1
cdr3_aa: CASSLGQGGKNTEAFF
cdr3_nt: TGCGCCAGCAGCTTGGGACAGGGGGGAAAGAACACTGAAGCTTTCTTT

clone_size: .
j_call: TRBJ1-4
v_call: TRBV5-1
d_call: TRBD1
cdr3_aa: CASSLAFLGQGDPNEKLFF
cdr3_nt: TGCGCCAGCAGCTTGGCCTTTCTGGGACAGGGGGACCCTAATGAAAAACTGTTTTTT

clone_size: .
j_call: TRBJ1-1
v_call: TRBV6-4
d_call: .
cdr3_aa: CASSDRGGGTTEAFF
cdr3_nt: TGTGCCAGCAGTGACCGGGGGGGAGGGACCACTGAAGCTTTCTTT

clone_size: .
j_call: TRBJ2-1
v_call: TRBV27
d_call: .
cdr3_aa: CASSRVGPYNEQFF
cdr3_nt: TGTGCCAGCAGTAGGGTGGGGCCCTACAATGAGCAGTTCTTC

clone_size: .
j_call: TRBJ2-4
v_call: TRBV7-2
d_call: TRBD1
cdr3_aa: CASSSSGQGYSQYF
cdr3_nt: TGTGCCAGCAGCTCCTCCGGACAGGGCTACAGTCAGTACTTC